These 16 T cell receptor beta chains came from one sample sequenced in a study of Graves' ophthalmopathy and Graves' hyperthyroidism. Amplifying from RNA transcripts, the study obtained TCR beta CDR3 regions. The first round was an RT-PCR with HTBI primers, and the second round was a multiplex PCR. TCRdb reprocessed the multiplex PCR reads with MiXCR, giving one entry per CDR3 protein. In the table there are 650,000 to 800,000 distinct CDR3 sequences, over 40% of which are singletons. The sequencing input was peripheral blood. These receptors all stem from an adult man with Graves' ophthalmopathy.

This clonotype was seen ten or more times. The J gene is TRBJ1-2, the V gene TRBV7-9, with 7 bases aligning to TRBD1. V gave up 2 bases and J gave up 9 bases; unmatched junction bases: 6. Germline loops: CDR1 SEHNR, CDR2 FQNEAQ (reference sequence). The CDR3 contains 13 residues. The chain's CDR3 is CASSLTDRVSYTF. DNA for the CDR3: TGTGCCAGCAGCTTAACCGACAGGGTTAGCTACACCTTC. The full variable domain, rest sourced from reference TRBV7-9 and TRBJ1-2, is DTGVSQNPRHKITKRGQNVTFRCDPISEHNRLYWYRQTLGQGPEFLTYFQNEAQLEKSRLLSDRFSAERPKGSFSTLEIQRTEQGDSAMYLCASSLTDRVSYTFGSGTRLTVV.

In regard to this clonotype: One end of the junction does not line up with germline, which may come from a read error. The rearrangement uses TRBV10-3 and TRBJ1-6, with a possible D match to TRBD1 (6 bases). This CDR3 spans 14 amino acids. The germline V gene encodes CDR1 ENHRY and CDR2 SYGVKD. The chain's CDR3 is CASSGTGHNSPLHF. In nucleotides, the CDR3 is TGTGCCAGCAGTGGAACAGGGCACAATTCACCCCTCCACTTT.

This chain uses TRBV12-3 or TRBV12-4 with TRBJ1-5, with 7 bases matching TRBD1. The junction had 7 bases not matched to a gene; V was cut back by 7 bases and J by 1 base. CDR3 size: 15 residues. The CDR3 loop is CASKLRQGSNQPQHF. The CDR3 bases are TGTGCCAGCAAACTGCGACAGGGAAGCAATCAGCCCCAGCATTTT.

This clonotype was seen only a few times. V and J are TRBV12-3 or TRBV12-4 and TRBJ1-5; TRBD1 is a possible D gene (5 bases). Trimming took 10 bases from V and 11 from J, leaving 21 bases between them. The CDR3 runs to 13 residues. This CDR3 is CATGAGGITTQHF. The CDR3, as DNA: TGTGCCACCGGAGCGGGGGGGATAACGACCCAGCATTTT.

This clonotype was counted many times. The chain uses TRBV5-1 and TRBJ2-7, with D perhaps matching TRBD2 (5 bases). The germline gives CDR1 SGHRS, CDR2 YFSETQ. The CDR3 has 13 residues. V dropped 3 bases and J dropped 2 bases, with 9 bases sitting between them. The CDR3 is CASSSPGAYEQYF. Here the CDR3 DNA reads TGCGCCAGCAGCTCCCCCGGGGCCTACGAGCAGTACTTC. Full variable domain (missing parts from reference TRBV5-1 and TRBJ2-7): KAGVTQTPRYLIKTRGQQVTLSCSPISGHRSVSWYQQTPGQGLQFLFEYFSETQRNKGNFPGRFSGRQFSNSRSEMNVSTLELGDSALYLCASSSPGAYEQYFGPGTRLTVT.

This clonotype was recorded at least ten times. This chain uses TRBV7-2 with TRBJ1-1, with 8 bases matching TRBD1. The junction had 13 bases not matched to a gene; V was cut back by 3 bases and J by 7 bases. Germline CDR1 and CDR2: SGHTA and FQGNSA. This CDR3 comprises 16 residues. The CDR3 here is CASSLVAGGGYSEAFF. In nucleotides, the CDR3 is TGTGCCAGCAGCTTGGTGGCAGGGGGCGGGTACAGTGAAGCTTTCTTT.

There are many counts of this clonotype. The CDR3 nucleotides are TGTGCCAGCAGCCCAAGCTGGACCCACGAGCAGTACTTC. Translating gives CASSPSWTHEQYF. The V call is TRBV2, the J call TRBJ2-7; D is ambiguous. The germline V gene has CDR1 SNHLY and CDR2 FYNNEI. This CDR3 comprises 13 residues. The ends were cut back, 6 bases at V and 5 bases at J, with 14 bases in the middle. Using reference TRBV2 and TRBJ2-7 for the parts outside the CDR3, the full variable domain is EPEVTQTPSHQVTQMGQEVILRCVPISNHLYFYWYRQILGQKVEFLVSFYNNEISEKSEIFDDQFSVERPDGSNFTLKIRSTKLEDSAMYFCASSPSWTHEQYFGPGTRLTVT.

In regard to this clonotype: This is likely a read error, given that the CDR3 carries no conserved phenylalanine or tryptophan at its end. V gene TRBV7-9 combines with J gene TRBJ2-2; no clear D. V lost 6 bases to trimming and J lost 4 bases, with 6 bases between them. Per germline, CDR1 SEHNR and CDR2 FQNEAQ (reference sequence). This CDR3 is built from 12 residues. CDR3 in DNA: TGTGCCAGCAGAATTAGCACCGGGGAGCTGTTTGTT. Residues: CASRISTGELFV.

With regard to this clonotype: This clone may be a read error of a much larger clone one base away. The V gene is TRBV20-1, the J gene TRBJ2-5, with a tentative D call TRBD1 (6 bases). Trimming removed 5 bases at V and 1 base at J, with 14 bases between. Germline V gene lookup returns CDR1 DFQATT and CDR2 SNEGSKA (reference sequence). CDR3 size: 14 residues. The CDR3 loop reads CSALLTGPQETQYF. The CDR3 DNA reads TGCAGTGCTCTTCTCACAGGGCCCCAAGAGACCCAGTACTTC.

Details on this clonotype: A read error may explain this, as a much larger clone is one base away. This chain links TRBV5-1 with TRBJ1-5; D perhaps matches TRBD1 (5 bases). V was trimmed by 3 bases and J by 5 bases, leaving 12 bases between them. The CDR3 length is 14 residues. From germline, CDR1 is SGHRS and CDR2 YFSETQ. The CDR3 DNA reads TGCGCCAGCAGCTCCGGGGGTGGGGATCAGCCCCAGCATTTT. Its translation: CASSSGGGDQPQHF.

The table lists this clonotype with many counts. The rearrangement links TRBV7-9 to TRBJ1-4, with 7 bases fitting TRBD1. This CDR3 contains 13 residues. Germline V lookup: CDR1 SEHNR, CDR2 FQNEAQ (reference sequence). J gave up 8 bases and V 4 bases, and 4 bases lay outside the gene matches. The CDR3 DNA is TGTGCCAGCAGCTCAGGGGGATACGAAAAACTGTTTTTT. It specifies CASSSGGYEKLFF.

This clonotype was recorded at least ten times. The rearrangement links TRBV7-9 to TRBJ1-2; D might be TRBD1 (5 bases). Germline values: CDR1 SEHNR, CDR2 FQNEAQ (reference sequence). The ends were cut back, 5 bases at V and 4 bases at J, with 11 bases in the middle. This CDR3 has 13 amino acids. CDR3: CASSPTTAYGYTF. The CDR3 DNA reads as TGTGCCAGCAGCCCAACGACAGCCTATGGCTACACCTTC.

This clonotype showed up many times. This CDR3 reads CASSLAGGQTYEQYF. For the CDR3, the DNA is TGTGCCAGCAGCTTAGCGGGCGGACAGACCTACGAGCAGTACTTC. This sequence joins TRBV7-8 and TRBJ2-7; D might be TRBD1 (6 bases). The CDR3 sequence is 15 residues long. V lost 0 bases to trimming and J lost 2 bases, with 11 bases between them. CDR1 is SGHVS, CDR2 FQNEAQ, per germline.

The rearrangement uses TRBV15 and TRBJ2-1; D gene ambiguous. From germline, CDR1 is LNHNV and CDR2 YYDKDF (reference sequence). The CDR3 is 15 residues long. The germline V and J ends were trimmed by 5 bases and 2 bases, with 13 bases remaining between them. The chain's CDR3 is CATSVNKEPYNEQFF. The CDR3 nucleotides read TGTGCCACCAGCGTCAACAAAGAACCCTACAATGAGCAGTTCTTC.

CDR3 protein: CASSQEWSNEKLFF. The CDR3 nucleotides are TGTGCCAGCAGCCAAGAGTGGAGCAATGAAAAACTGTTTTTT. The chain joins TRBV4-2 to TRBJ1-4, with D hard to call. V dropped 0 bases and J dropped 5 bases, with 7 bases sitting between them. This CDR3 is 14 amino acids long. Germline V gene sequence: CDR1 LGHNA, CDR2 YNFKEQ.

V gene TRBV29-1 combines with J gene TRBJ1-3; D ambiguous. The V end was cut by 7 bases, the J end by 1 base, with 20 bases between. The CDR3 is 16 residues long. CDR1 and CDR2 (germline): SQVTM, ANQGSEA. The CDR3 bases are TGCAGCGCCAGCAGCTTGGGTGCGGCGTCTGGAAACACCATATATTTT. This gives the protein CSASSLGAASGNTIYF.